Reported below is one TCR beta chain. A read error may account for a junction end that differs from germline. The data belong to a study of tumor-infiltrating lymphocytes in primary liver carcinoma. For the study at large: Tumor lesions were T1-T3 N0M0 and spanned roughly 4 to 11 cm. Sample yields, roughly 3.5 to 7.13 million productive TCRbeta reads, were similar across the tissue types.

Making TCR beta cDNA involved approximately 520 ng total RNA and a constant-region primer. Modified slightly, ARM-PCR produced TCR beta libraries over three nested multiplex PCR rounds. With TRBV1-TRBV30 forward primers and a C-beta reverse primer, the first two PCR rounds were run for 9 to 10 cycles each. In TCRdb, the multiplex PCR reads were re-called with MiXCR into one record per CDR3 protein. The sample has about 320,000 distinct CDR3 sequences; nearly 60% are singletons. There are 15 residues in the CDR3. Looked up from germline, CDR1 is PRHDT and CDR2 is FYEKMQ (reference sequence). Blood RNA was derived from unsorted whole blood, and germline DNA was extracted too. Researchers reported drawing approximately 4 milliliters of peripheral blood before surgery.

V gene TRBV13 combines with J gene TRBJ1-2; TRBD1 aligns across 8 bases. The sample comprised peripheral blood. The sequence was collected from a woman in her thirties with primary liver carcinoma and hepatitis B virus infection. DNA for the CDR3: TGTGCCAGCAGCTTCAGGGACAGGATAAACTATGACTACACCTTC. Translated, it gives CASSFRDRINYDYTF.